This T cell receptor beta chain derives from a study of cytomegalovirus exposure and HLA in healthy donors. Study as a whole: Unique TCRs from HLA-typed donors, some 85 million of them, were held in an early data release. Caucasian-associated ancestry cluster membership applied to about four fifths of 300 to 450 genotyped donors.

PCR involved 60 Vbeta and 13 Jbeta primers. Assay: immunoSEQ multiplex PCR; the TCRdb copy retains only in-frame clones and omits some. The table records 150,000 to 200,000 clones, 75% to 85% of them present only once. Study-wide points: Roughly uniform sequencing depth across donors was assumed, possibly incorrectly. Investigators reported 164 TCR beta chains as tied to cytomegalovirus.

CDR3 length: 15 amino acids. Losses at the gene ends were 1 base for V and 8 bases for J; bases not matched to a gene: 6. Germline V CDR1 and CDR2: LGHNA, YNFKEQ. Worth noting for this clone: As yet, its antigen is unknown.

J is TRBJ2-1 and V is TRBV4-2; TRBD2 matches 9 bases. Sequencing was carried out using PBMCs. The clonotype was recovered from a man aged 30 to 39 in good health and CMV-seropositive. This CDR3 is CASSQGGGGADEQFF. In DNA, the CDR3 is TGTGCCAGCAGCCAAGGCGGCGGGGGGGCCGATGAGCAGTTCTTC.